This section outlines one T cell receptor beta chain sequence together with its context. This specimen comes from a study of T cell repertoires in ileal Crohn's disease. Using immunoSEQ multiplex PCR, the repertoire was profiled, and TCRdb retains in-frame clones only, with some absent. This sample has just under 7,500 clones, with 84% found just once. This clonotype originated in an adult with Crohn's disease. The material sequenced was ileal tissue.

The CDR3: CASSGQGFAGANVLTF. The CDR3 nucleotides read TGTGCCAGCAGTGGACAGGGGTTTGCTGGGGCCAACGTCCTGACTTTC. This chain links TRBV2 with TRBJ2-6; 8 bases align to TRBD1. The length of the CDR3 is 16 residues. V dropped 4 bases and J dropped 2; count of bases not matched to a gene: 4. Germline values: CDR1 SNHLY, CDR2 FYNNEI.